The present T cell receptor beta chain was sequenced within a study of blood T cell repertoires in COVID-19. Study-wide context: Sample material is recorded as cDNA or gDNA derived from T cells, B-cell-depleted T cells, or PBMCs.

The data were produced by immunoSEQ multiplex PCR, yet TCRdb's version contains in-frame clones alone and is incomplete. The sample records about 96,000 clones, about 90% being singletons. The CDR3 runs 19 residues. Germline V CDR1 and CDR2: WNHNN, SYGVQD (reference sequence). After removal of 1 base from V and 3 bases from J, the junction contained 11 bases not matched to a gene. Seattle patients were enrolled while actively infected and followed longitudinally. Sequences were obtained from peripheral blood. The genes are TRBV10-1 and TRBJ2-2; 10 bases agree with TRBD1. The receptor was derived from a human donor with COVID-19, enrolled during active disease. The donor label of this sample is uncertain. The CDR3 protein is CASSEFPGTGAYDTGELFF. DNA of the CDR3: TGCGCCAGCAGTGAGTTTCCCGGGACAGGGGCCTACGACACCGGGGAGCTGTTTTTT.